What follows describes a single TCR beta chain. Germline values: CDR1 MGHDK, CDR2 SYGVNS. The trim removed 2 bases at V and 14 bases at J, leaving 8 bases unmatched. The CDR3 is made up of 14 amino acids. This entry comes from a study of technical replicates of blood from a few donors. Measured with immunoSEQ multiplex PCR; TCRdb has only the in-frame clones, and not every one. Seen here are 10,000 to 15,000 clones, 85% to 95% observed once, and the top ten hold roughly 6.3%. This TCR was sampled from a human donor in good health. Sequencing used PBMCs. V gene TRBV25-1 combines with J gene TRBJ2-2; 10 bases match TRBD2. In DNA form, the CDR3 reads TGTGCCAGCAGTGAACATAGCGGGAGGCGCCAACTGTTTTTT. It specifies CASSEHSGRRQLFF. The variable domain in full, completed from reference TRBV25-1 and TRBJ2-2, reads EADIYQTPRYLVIGTGKKITLECSQTMGHDKMYWYQQDPGMELHLIHYSYGVNSTEKGDLSSESTVSRIRTEHFPLTLESARPSHTSQYLCASSEHSGRRQLFFGEGSRLTVL.